Shown below are 20 T cell receptor beta chains from a single sample sequenced in a study of blood T cell repertoires in COVID-19. Using immunoSEQ multiplex PCR, the repertoire was profiled, and TCRdb retains in-frame clones only, with some absent. The sample includes around 140,000 clones, more than 60% seen only once; the top ten take 1.9%. The sequenced sample consisted of peripheral blood. These receptors all come from a woman aged 60-70 years with acute or convalescent COVID-19.

A word on this clone: Other DNA sequences within the sample encode an identical CDR3. V is TRBV7-9 and J is TRBJ2-1; 9 positions agree with TRBD2. With V trimmed by 4 bases and J by 8 bases, 3 bases remained unmatched. This CDR3 has 13 amino acids. CDR1 SEHNR and CDR2 FQNEAQ come from the germline V gene (reference sequence). CDR3 DNA sequence: TGTGCCAGCAGCTCTTGGACTAGCGATGAGCAGTTCTTC. Amino acid sequence: CASSSWTSDEQFF.

This chain joins TRBV3-1 (or the pseudogene TRBV3-2) and TRBJ1-3; tentatively, D is TRBD1 (6 bases). This CDR3 spans 19 amino acids. Trimming took 4 bases from V and 0 from J, leaving 22 bases between them. The germline gives CDR1 LGHDT, CDR2 YNNKEL (reference sequence). CDR3 sequence: CASSLTPGTFSSSGNTIYF. The CDR3 DNA follows: TGTGCCAGCAGCCTCACTCCCGGGACATTTTCGAGCTCTGGAAACACCATATATTTT.

This chain joins TRBV7-6 and TRBJ2-1; possible D gene TRBD1, 6 bases. Germline V gene data show CDR1 as SGHVS and CDR2 as FNYEAQ. V was clipped by 1 base and J by 0 bases, with 16 bases between them. The CDR3 is 18 amino acids. The CDR3 protein is CASSLVPSTGNSYNEQFF. In nucleotides, the CDR3 is TGTGCCAGCAGCTTAGTCCCCTCTACAGGGAACTCCTACAATGAGCAGTTCTTC. The whole variable domain, remainder taken from reference TRBV7-6 and TRBJ2-1, is GAGVSQSPRYKVTKRGQDVALRCDPISGHVSLYWYRQALGQGPEFLTYFNYEAQQDKSGLPNDRFSAERPEGSISTLTIQRTEQRDSAMYRCASSLVPSTGNSYNEQFFGPGTRLTVL.

V is TRBV2 and J is TRBJ2-7; D gene uncertain. CDR1 is SNHLY and CDR2 is FYNNEI in the germline V gene. V was clipped by 2 bases and J by 4 bases, with 9 bases between them. The length of the CDR3 is 13 residues. CDR3 sequence reads: CASSEFQAYEQYF. CDR3 nucleotides: TGTGCCAGCAGTGAATTTCAGGCGTACGAGCAGTACTTC.

The gene calls are TRBV27 and TRBJ2-1; D unclear. The V and J ends lost 8 bases and 0 bases respectively, with 8 bases between them. The CDR3 covers 13 residues. Germline CDR1 MNHEY, CDR2 SMNVEV (reference sequence). CDR3 in amino acids: CASRPSSYNEQFF. CDR3 sequence (DNA): TGTGCCAGCCGCCCGAGCTCCTACAATGAGCAGTTCTTC.

The chain joins TRBV7-9 to TRBJ2-1; D is perhaps TRBD1 (9 bases). Germline assignment: CDR1 SEHNR and CDR2 FQNEAQ (reference sequence). V shed 5 bases and J shed 3 bases, with 26 bases lying between them. The CDR3 runs to 19 residues. Here the CDR3 reads CASSRTGDPVAGSYNEQFF. CDR3 DNA sequence: TGTGCCAGCAGCCGGACAGGGGATCCCGTAGCGGGAAGCTACAATGAGCAGTTCTTC.

The V and J genes are TRBV15 and TRBJ2-7; 8 bases map to TRBD1. Germline CDR1 LNHNV, CDR2 YYDKDF (reference sequence). J was trimmed by 5 bases and V by 1 base; bases with no gene match: 4. The CDR3 runs 14 residues. The DNA for the CDR3 is TGTGCCACCAGCAGAGGGACAGGGCGCGACGAGCAGTACTTC. The encoded protein is CATSRGTGRDEQYF.

The V call is TRBV14, the J call TRBJ2-3, with 9 bases aligning to TRBD1. This CDR3 contains 20 residues. With 2 bases clipped from V and 1 base from J, the junction kept 16 bases outside the gene matches. The germline CDR1 and CDR2 sequences are SGHDN and FVKESK. The CDR3 sequence is CASSQNIGTGWRLGTDTQYF. Written as DNA, the CDR3 is TGTGCCAGCAGCCAAAATATAGGGACAGGGTGGAGGTTGGGCACAGATACGCAGTATTTT.

The chain uses TRBV5-1 and TRBJ2-7; possible D gene TRBD2, 6 bases. The germline CDR1 and CDR2 sequences are SGHRS and YFSETQ. The CDR3 contains 13 residues. Trimming pared 0 bases from V and 7 bases from J, leaving 11 bases between. The CDR3 sequence: CASSLAVGREQYF. The CDR3 bases are TGCGCCAGCAGCTTGGCCGTTGGGAGGGAGCAGTACTTC. Full variable domain (outside the CDR3, taken from reference TRBV5-1 and TRBJ2-7): KAGVTQTPRYLIKTRGQQVTLSCSPISGHRSVSWYQQTPGQGLQFLFEYFSETQRNKGNFPGRFSGRQFSNSRSEMNVSTLELGDSALYLCASSLAVGREQYFGPGTRLTVT.

For this clone: One junction end disagrees with the germline gene, perhaps due to a read error. V usage is TRBV7-8 and J usage is TRBJ2-7, with 9 bases fitting TRBD1. Germline CDR1 and CDR2: SGHVS and FQNEAQ. The CDR3 length is 14 residues. CDR3 bases: TGTGCCAGCAGCTTTGGGACAGGGCCCTATGAGCAGTACTTC. Encoded protein: CASSFGTGPYEQYF.

J is TRBJ2-1 and V is TRBV7-9; the D is unclear. CDR3 size: 12 residues. The germline V gene has CDR1 SEHNR and CDR2 FQNEAQ (reference sequence). With 2 bases removed from V and 4 bases from J, the gap between germline ends came to 3 bases. The CDR3 loop is CASSLIYNEQFF. In nucleotides, the CDR3 is TGTGCCAGCAGCTTAATATACAATGAGCAGTTCTTC. The complete variable domain, with remaining parts taken from reference TRBV7-9 and TRBJ2-1, reads DTGVSQNPRHKITKRGQNVTFRCDPISEHNRLYWYRQTLGQGPEFLTYFQNEAQLEKSRLLSDRFSAERPKGSFSTLEIQRTEQGDSAMYLCASSLIYNEQFFGPGTRLTVL.

The gene calls are TRBV28 and TRBJ1-5, with 9 bases that match TRBD1. Germline V lookup: CDR1 MDHEN, CDR2 SYDVKM. This CDR3 is built from 16 residues. The J segment lost 4 bases and the V segment lost 7 bases, leaving 11 bases of the junction unmatched. The CDR3 loop reads CASNFNRGQGNQPQHF. CDR3 coding DNA: TGTGCCAGCAACTTTAATCGGGGACAGGGAAATCAGCCCCAGCATTTT. Together with reference TRBV28 and TRBJ1-5, the CDR3 gives the full variable domain: DVKVTQSSRYLVKRTGEKVFLECVQDMDHENMFWYRQDPGLGLRLIYFSYDVKMKEKGDIPEGYSVSREKKERFSLILESASTNQTSMYLCASNFNRGQGNQPQHFGDGTRLSIL.

V usage is TRBV7-6 and J usage is TRBJ2-2; tentative D call: TRBD1 (6 bases). The germline V gene has CDR1 SGHVS and CDR2 FNYEAQ. This CDR3 spans 16 amino acids. Between the trimmed V and J ends, which lost 6 bases and 4 bases, there was a span of 18 bases. The DNA of the CDR3 is TGTGCCAGCAGTTTTCCCAGGGGAACGGGCACCGGGGAGCTGTTTTTT. This codes for CASSFPRGTGTGELFF.

The CDR3 region is CASSLVRTEAFF. CDR3 bases: TGTGCCAGCAGCTTAGTGCGCACTGAAGCTTTCTTT. The J gene is TRBJ1-1, the V gene TRBV7-9; no definite D call. The germline gives CDR1 SEHNR, CDR2 FQNEAQ (reference sequence). This CDR3 is built from 12 residues. V shed 1 base and J shed 4 bases, with 4 bases lying between them. The complete variable domain, with remaining parts taken from reference TRBV7-9 and TRBJ1-1, reads DTGVSQNPRHKITKRGQNVTFRCDPISEHNRLYWYRQTLGQGPEFLTYFQNEAQLEKSRLLSDRFSAERPKGSFSTLEIQRTEQGDSAMYLCASSLVRTEAFFGQGTRLTVV.

The rearrangement uses TRBV14 and TRBJ2-1, with 13 bases lining up with TRBD2. CDR3 length equals 16 residues. Losses at the gene ends were 3 bases for V and 6 bases for J; bases not matched to a gene: 5. Germline loops: CDR1 SGHDN, CDR2 FVKESK. CDR3 amino acids: CASSHRLAGGSNEQFF. CDR3 bases: TGTGCCAGCAGCCACAGACTAGCGGGAGGATCCAATGAGCAGTTCTTC. Together with reference TRBV14 and TRBJ2-1, the CDR3 gives the full variable domain: EAGVTQFPSHSVIEKGQTVTLRCDPISGHDNLYWYRRVMGKEIKFLLHFVKESKQDESGMPNNRFLAERTGGTYSTLKVQPAELEDSGVYFCASSHRLAGGSNEQFFGPGTRLTVL.

This clone was found once. This chain connects TRBV5-4 to TRBJ1-1, with 8 bases aligning to TRBD1. The CDR3 contains 15 residues. Germline assignment: CDR1 SGHNT and CDR2 YYREEE (reference sequence). Trimming at V came to 0 bases and at J to 11 bases, leaving 12 bases not matched to a gene. CDR3 bases: TGTGCCAGCAGCTTGGCCTGGAAGGGACAGGTTGAGGCTTTCTTT. It codes for CASSLAWKGQVEAFF. The variable domain in full, completed from reference TRBV5-4 and TRBJ1-1, reads ETGVTQSPTHLIKTRGQQVTLRCSSQSGHNTVSWYQQALGQGPQFIFQYYREEENGRGNFPPRFSGLQFPNYSSELNVNALELDDSALYLCASSLAWKGQVEAFFGQGTRLTVV.

Only a few counts were recorded for this clone. A read error may produce the germline difference seen at one junction end. The V gene is TRBV23-1, the J gene TRBJ2-7; TRBD2 matches 7 bases. TRBV23-1 is known as an ORF, though its function is uncertain. The CDR3 contains 14 residues. CDR3 bases: TGCGCCAGCAGCCAATGCGGAGCGGGGAACGAGCAGTACTTC. Its protein product is CASSQCGAGNEQYF.

V usage is TRBV9 and J usage is TRBJ2-1; TRBD2 is a possible D gene (5 bases). The CDR3 is made up of 11 amino acids. Germline V lookup: CDR1 SGDLS, CDR2 YYNGEE. Trimming removed 5 bases at V and 9 bases at J, with 9 bases between. The CDR3 here is CASSRDIEQFF. As DNA, the CDR3 is TGTGCCAGCAGTCGGGATATTGAGCAGTTCTTC.

V usage is TRBV30 and J usage is TRBJ1-5; 7 positions match TRBD1. Germline lookup yields CDR1 GTSNPN and CDR2 SVGIG (reference sequence). With 0 bases clipped from V and 4 bases from J, the junction kept 12 bases outside the gene matches. The CDR3 length is 17 residues. The DNA for the CDR3 is TGTGCCTGGAGTGTAGGTCGAGGGGGCACGTCAAATCAGCCCCAGCATTTT. Protein: CAWSVGRGGTSNQPQHF.

With respect to this clone: At one end, the junction sequence differs from germline, possibly due to a read error. The chain employs TRBV20-1 and TRBJ2-7, with 9 bases aligning to TRBD1. Germline values: CDR1 DFQATT, CDR2 SNEGSKA (reference sequence). The CDR3 is made up of 11 amino acids. In DNA, the CDR3 is TGCAGTGCTAGCTACCCCGGGACAGGGCTGTTC. Translation: CSASYPGTGLF.